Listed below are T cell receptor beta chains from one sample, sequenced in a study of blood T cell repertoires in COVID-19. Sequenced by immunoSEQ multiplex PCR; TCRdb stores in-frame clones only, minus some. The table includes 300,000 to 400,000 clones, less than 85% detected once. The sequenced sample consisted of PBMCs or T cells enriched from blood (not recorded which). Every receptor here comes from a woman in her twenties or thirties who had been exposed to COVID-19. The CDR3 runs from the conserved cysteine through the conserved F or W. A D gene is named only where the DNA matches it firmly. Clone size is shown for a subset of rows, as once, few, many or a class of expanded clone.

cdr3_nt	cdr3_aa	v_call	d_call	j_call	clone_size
TGTGCCAGAAGCTTGGAGAGGACAGGGGGCGCGAGACAGCCCCAGCATTTT	CARSLERTGGARQPQHF	TRBV5-3	TRBD1	TRBJ1-5	-
TGTGCCAGCAGCGTAGGGGGGGTCAATGAGCAGTTCTTC	CASSVGGVNEQFF	TRBV9	-	TRBJ2-1	-
TGTGCCAGCAGTTTAAGCGACAGGGACTACACCTTC	CASSLSDRDYTF	TRBV12-3/TRBV12-4	TRBD1	TRBJ1-2	-
TGTGCCAGCAGCCCATCTTTGACTAGCGTGAACACAGATACGCAGTATTTT	CASSPSLTSVNTDTQYF	TRBV5-4	TRBD2	TRBJ2-3	-
TGTGCCAGCAGAATGGGGCACGAGCAGTACTTC	CASRMGHEQYF	TRBV6-6	-	TRBJ2-7	-
TGTGCCATCAGTGGCGGGAAAGAGGGAAGCGCTTTCTTT	CAISGGKEGSAFF	TRBV10-3	-	TRBJ1-1	-
TGTGCCAGTACTATGGGGCGCCGAGAAAAACTGTTTTTT	CASTMGRREKLFF	TRBV19	-	TRBJ1-4	-
TGTGCCAGCAGTTTATGGAGGACAGGGTACTACGAGCAGTACTTC	CASSLWRTGYYEQYF	TRBV28	TRBD1	TRBJ2-7	-
TGTGCCAGCAGTTGGCAGGGTGGGCAGTTCTTC	CASSWQGGQFF	TRBV6-6	-	TRBJ2-1	-
TGTGCCAGCAGCAGAACCCTACCGGGACAGGGGGCGGTTGGCGAAAAACTGTTTTTT	CASSRTLPGQGAVGEKLFF	TRBV16	TRBD1	TRBJ1-4	-
TGTGCCAGCAGCCCGAGAGGGGGTAGCGGGAGCTACGAGCAGTACTTC	CASSPRGGSGSYEQYF	TRBV4-2	TRBD2	TRBJ2-7	few
TGTGCCAGCAAGGACAGGGATCAGCCCCAGCATTTT	CASKDRDQPQHF	TRBV28	TRBD1	TRBJ1-5	-
TGTGCCAGCAGTTTAAGGGGGGGCTATGGCTACACCTTC	CASSLRGGYGYTF	TRBV28	-	TRBJ1-2	-
TGTGCCAGCAGTGAGGAAGCAGAAGCTTTCTTT	CASSEEAEAFF	TRBV28	-	TRBJ1-1	-
TGTGCCAGCAGCCGATATGAGCGGGGGGAAAGCCAGTTCTTC	CASSRYERGESQFF	TRBV7-6	TRBD2	TRBJ2-1	-
TGTGCCAGCAGCTTGGCAACCGGGACAGGGGTTGGCTATGGCTACACCTTC	CASSLATGTGVGYGYTF	TRBV5-4	TRBD1	TRBJ1-2	-